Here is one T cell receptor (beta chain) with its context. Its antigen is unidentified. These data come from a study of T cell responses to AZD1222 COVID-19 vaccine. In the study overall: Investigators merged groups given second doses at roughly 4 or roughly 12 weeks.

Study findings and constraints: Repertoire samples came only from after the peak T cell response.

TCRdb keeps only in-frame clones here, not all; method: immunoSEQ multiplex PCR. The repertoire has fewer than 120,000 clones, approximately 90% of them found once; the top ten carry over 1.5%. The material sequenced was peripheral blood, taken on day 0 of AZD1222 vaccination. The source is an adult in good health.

CDR3 DNA sequence: TGTGCCAGCAGTCCGGGACAGCCGAACACTGAAGCTTTCTTT. As protein: CASSPGQPNTEAFF. The V call is TRBV27, the J call TRBJ1-1, with TRBD1 matching 7 bases. CDR1 MNHEY and CDR2 SMNVEV come from the germline V gene (reference sequence). The V and J ends lost 5 bases and 1 base, in that order; junction bases with no gene match: 4. The CDR3 consists of 14 residues.